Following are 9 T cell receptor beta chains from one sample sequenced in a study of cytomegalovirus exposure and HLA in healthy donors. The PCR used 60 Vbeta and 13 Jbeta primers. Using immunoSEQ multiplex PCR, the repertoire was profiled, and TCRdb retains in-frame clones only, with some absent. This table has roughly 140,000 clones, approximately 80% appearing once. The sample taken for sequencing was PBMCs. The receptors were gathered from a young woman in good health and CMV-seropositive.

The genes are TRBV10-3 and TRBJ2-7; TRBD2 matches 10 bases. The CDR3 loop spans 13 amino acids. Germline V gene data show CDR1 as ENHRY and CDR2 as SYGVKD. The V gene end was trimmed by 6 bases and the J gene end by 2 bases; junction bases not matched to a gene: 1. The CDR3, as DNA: TGTGCCATCAGCACTAGCGGGGCCTACGAGCAGTACTTC. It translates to CAISTSGAYEQYF.

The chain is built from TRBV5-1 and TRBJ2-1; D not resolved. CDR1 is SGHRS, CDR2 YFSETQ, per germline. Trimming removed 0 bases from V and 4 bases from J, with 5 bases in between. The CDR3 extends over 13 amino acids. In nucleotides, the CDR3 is TGCGCCAGCAGCTTGGACATATACAATGAGCAGTTCTTC. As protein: CASSLDIYNEQFF. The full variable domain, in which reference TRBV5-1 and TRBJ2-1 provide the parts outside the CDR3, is KAGVTQTPRYLIKTRGQQVTLSCSPISGHRSVSWYQQTPGQGLQFLFEYFSETQRNKGNFPGRFSGRQFSNSRSEMNVSTLELGDSALYLCASSLDIYNEQFFGPGTRLTVL.

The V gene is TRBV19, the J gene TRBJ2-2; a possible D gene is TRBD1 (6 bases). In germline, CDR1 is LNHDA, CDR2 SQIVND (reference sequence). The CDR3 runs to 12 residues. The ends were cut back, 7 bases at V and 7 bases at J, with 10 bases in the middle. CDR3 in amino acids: CASTGVHGELFF. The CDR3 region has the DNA TGTGCCAGTACAGGGGTCCACGGGGAGCTGTTTTTT.

The CDR3 sequence is CASRTGRETQYF. The DNA of the CDR3 is TGTGCCAGTCGCACAGGGCGGGAGACCCAGTACTTC. The genes are TRBV6-1 and TRBJ2-5, with D possibly TRBD1 on 6 matching bases. CDR3 length: 12 residues. Deletions cut 9 bases from V and 5 bases from J, with 13 bases between. Per the germline V gene, CDR1 is MNHNS and CDR2 is SASEGT.

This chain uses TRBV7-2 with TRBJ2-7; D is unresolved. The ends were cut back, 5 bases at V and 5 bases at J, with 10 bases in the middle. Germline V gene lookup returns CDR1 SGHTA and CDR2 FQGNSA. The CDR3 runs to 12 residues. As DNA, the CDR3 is TGTGCCAGCAGCCCTACTTTGGACGAGCAGTACTTC. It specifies CASSPTLDEQYF.

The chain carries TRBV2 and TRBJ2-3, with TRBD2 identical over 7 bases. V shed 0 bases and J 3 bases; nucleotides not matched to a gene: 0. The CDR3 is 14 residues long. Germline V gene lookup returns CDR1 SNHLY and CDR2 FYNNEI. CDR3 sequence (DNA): TGTGCCAGCAGTGAAGCGGGGGGGACAGATACGCAGTATTTT. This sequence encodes CASSEAGGTDTQYF.

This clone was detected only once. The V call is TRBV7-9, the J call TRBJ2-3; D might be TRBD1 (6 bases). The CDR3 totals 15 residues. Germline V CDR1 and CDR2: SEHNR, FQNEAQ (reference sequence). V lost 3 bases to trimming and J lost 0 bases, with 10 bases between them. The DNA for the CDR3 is TGTGCCAGCAGCTTGACAGGAACTAGCACAGATACGCAGTATTTT. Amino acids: CASSLTGTSTDTQYF. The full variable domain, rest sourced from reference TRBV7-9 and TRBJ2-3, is DTGVSQNPRHKITKRGQNVTFRCDPISEHNRLYWYRQTLGQGPEFLTYFQNEAQLEKSRLLSDRFSAERPKGSFSTLEIQRTEQGDSAMYLCASSLTGTSTDTQYFGPGTRLTVL.

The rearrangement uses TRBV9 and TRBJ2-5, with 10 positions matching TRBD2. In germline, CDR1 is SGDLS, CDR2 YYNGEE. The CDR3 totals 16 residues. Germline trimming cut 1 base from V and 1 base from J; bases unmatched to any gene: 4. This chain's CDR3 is CASSVYERGGQETQYF. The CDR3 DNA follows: TGTGCCAGCAGCGTATATGAGCGGGGGGGCCAAGAGACCCAGTACTTC. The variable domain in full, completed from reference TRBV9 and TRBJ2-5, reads DSGVTQTPKHLITATGQRVTLRCSPRSGDLSVYWYQQSLDQGLQFLIQYYNGEERAKGNILERFSAQQFPDLHSELNLSSLELGDSALYFCASSVYERGGQETQYFGPGTRLLVL.

CDR3 nucleotide sequence: TGTGCCAGTAGTATAGTAGCGGGAAGGGGCACTGAAGCTTTCTTT. It is translated as CASSIVAGRGTEAFF. This chain connects TRBV19 to TRBJ1-1; maybe TRBD1 (5 bases). CDR1 LNHDA and CDR2 SQIVND come from the germline V gene (reference sequence). The CDR3 runs 15 residues. Trimming removed 1 base at V and 4 bases at J, with 13 bases between.